This T cell receptor beta chain derives from a study of cytomegalovirus exposure and HLA in healthy donors. 13 Jbeta primers and 60 Vbeta primers were used for the PCR. Using immunoSEQ multiplex PCR, the repertoire was profiled, and TCRdb retains in-frame clones only, with some absent. Counted here are approximately 250,000 clones, about three quarters occurring once; the ten biggest clones make up more than 0.45%. This CDR3 contains 13 residues. Germline-derived CDR1 and CDR2 are GTSNPN and SVGIG (reference sequence). V gave up 3 bases and J gave up 6 bases; unmatched junction bases: 4. Sequenced input: PBMCs. The sequence was collected from a boy younger than 18 in good health and CMV-seronegative. The chain links TRBV30 to TRBJ1-1; 10 bases map to TRBD1. The CDR3 protein is CAWRGDRGAEAFF. CDR3 DNA: TGTGCCTGGAGGGGGGACAGGGGAGCTGAAGCTTTCTTT. The full variable domain, with the rest looked up from reference TRBV30 and TRBJ1-1, is SQTIHQWPATLVQPVGSPLSLECTVEGTSNPNLYWYRQAAGRGLQLLFYSVGIGQISSEVPQNLSASRPQDRQFILSSKKLLLSDSGFYLCAWRGDRGAEAFFGQGTRLTVV.